This TCR beta chain was recovered during a study of shared clonotypes between healthy human individuals. Study as a whole: With ages of 18 to 49, the donors were two women and three men.

Assay: immunoSEQ multiplex PCR; the TCRdb copy retains only in-frame clones and omits some. This sample has more than 450,000 clones; 70% to 80% occur once, and the top ten carry approximately 13%. V lost 2 bases to trimming and J lost 2 bases, with 10 bases between them. Germline V gives CDR1 GTSNPN, CDR2 SVGIG (reference sequence). The CDR3 has 14 residues. Participating donors were healthy, HIV-negative adults free of recent acute infections or vaccinations. This TCR came from a woman in her 40s in good health. Some clones in this sample may be carry-over from other donors' samples. The rearrangement links TRBV30 to TRBJ2-1; D is undetermined. Sequencing was carried out using PBMCs. The CDR3 is CAWSLAVAYNEQFF. Written as DNA, the CDR3 is TGTGCCTGGAGTCTGGCGGTTGCCTACAATGAGCAGTTCTTC.